These 26 T cell receptor beta chains share one sample of origin, sequenced in a study of T cell responses to AZD1222 COVID-19 vaccine. TCRdb keeps only in-frame clones here, not all; method: immunoSEQ multiplex PCR. The sample lists under 130,000 clones, roughly 88% occurring once. The material was peripheral blood, obtained on day 0 of AZD1222 vaccination. The receptors come from an adult in good health.

The chain combines TRBV11-3 with TRBJ2-5; D not certain. V was shortened by 6 bases and J by 2 bases, with 10 bases between the two germline ends. The CDR3 sequence is 13 residues long. Germline V gene data show CDR1 as SGHNT and CDR2 as YENEEA. The CDR3 is CASSQRDQETQYF. CDR3 DNA sequence: TGTGCCAGCAGTCAAAGAGATCAAGAGACCCAGTACTTC.

The V call is TRBV5-1, the J call TRBJ1-1; tentatively, D is TRBD1 (6 bases). The CDR3 is made up of 15 amino acids. Germline V CDR1 and CDR2: SGHRS, YFSETQ. V was shortened by 4 bases and J by 2 bases, with 15 bases between the two germline ends. The CDR3 coding sequence is TGCGCCAGCAGCCCAAATCCAGGGGCCAACACTGAAGCTTTCTTT. Amino acid sequence: CASSPNPGANTEAFF.

The chain carries TRBV27 and TRBJ2-1; 13 bases are a match to TRBD2. V dropped 4 bases and J dropped 14; count of bases not matched to a gene: 5. CDR1 and CDR2 from the germline V gene are MNHEY and SMNVEV (reference sequence). The CDR3 totals 13 residues. CDR3 amino acids: CASSSTSGGIEFF. CDR3 bases: TGTGCCAGCAGTTCGACTAGCGGGGGGATTGAGTTCTTC.

The chain is built from TRBV7-9 and TRBJ1-2; D is unresolved. Germline CDR1 reads SEHNR; CDR2 reads FQNEAQ (reference sequence). The CDR3 is 13 residues long. The V and J ends lost 0 bases and 6 bases respectively, with 8 bases between them. The CDR3 reads CASSLAVGHGYTF. DNA for the CDR3: TGTGCCAGCAGCTTAGCTGTAGGGCATGGCTACACCTTC.

This clone was detected only a few times. The V call is TRBV27, the J call TRBJ2-1; 7 positions agree with TRBD2. V lost 4 bases and J lost 6; bases outside the gene matches: 9. The germline gives CDR1 MNHEY, CDR2 SMNVEV (reference sequence). The CDR3 is made up of 15 amino acids. The DNA of the CDR3 is TGTGCCAGCAGTTGGTCTAGCGGTACCTCCAATGAGCAGTTCTTC. As protein: CASSWSSGTSNEQFF.

J is TRBJ2-1 and V is TRBV16; D not resolved. Germline lookup yields CDR1 KGHSY and CDR2 FQNENV. With 0 bases removed from V and 8 bases from J, the gap between germline ends came to 8 bases. The CDR3 is 13 amino acids. CDR3: CASSQSRVDEQFF. The CDR3 region has the DNA TGTGCCAGCAGCCAATCTCGCGTCGATGAGCAGTTCTTC.

V usage is TRBV7-2 and J usage is TRBJ1-2; D call uncertain. Trimming cost V 5 bases and J 5 bases, with 18 bases left between them. The CDR3 has 15 amino acids. Germline V gene data show CDR1 as SGHTA and CDR2 as FQGNSA. CDR3 loop: CASSPNTGLGYGYTF. DNA for the CDR3: TGTGCCAGCAGCCCAAACACGGGATTGGGGTATGGCTACACCTTC.

This clone was recorded only once. V and J are TRBV7-9 and TRBJ2-7; TRBD2 might be the D (5 bases). The CDR3 runs 15 residues. CDR1 and CDR2 from the germline V gene are SEHNR and FQNEAQ (reference sequence). Trimming cost V 1 base and J 2 bases, with 12 bases left between them. CDR3 DNA: TGTGCCAGCAGCTTAGGGGAGCCCATGACCTACGAGCAGTACTTC. Residues: CASSLGEPMTYEQYF.

This chain uses TRBV6-5 with TRBJ1-1; D gene uncertain. The V and J ends lost 6 bases and 8 bases respectively, with 13 bases between them. Germline V gene sequence: CDR1 MNHEY, CDR2 SVGAGI. The CDR3 runs to 12 residues. CDR3 residues: CASSSAGPEAFF. The CDR3 DNA sequence: TGTGCCAGCAGCTCGGCGGGTCCCGAAGCTTTCTTT.

V usage is TRBV19 and J usage is TRBJ1-5; possible D gene TRBD1, 6 bases. The CDR3 is 15 residues long. Trimming cost V 6 bases and J 1 base, with 13 bases left between them. CDR1 is LNHDA, CDR2 SQIVND, per germline (reference sequence). This CDR3 is CASSQQGISNQPQHF. The CDR3 DNA reads TGTGCCAGTAGCCAACAGGGAATCAGCAATCAGCCCCAGCATTTT. Complete variable domain (other parts from reference TRBV19 and TRBJ1-5): DGGITQSPKYLFRKEGQNVTLSCEQNLNHDAMYWYRQDPGQGLRLIYYSQIVNDFQKGDIAEGYSVSREKKESFPLTVTSAQKNPTAFYLCASSQQGISNQPQHFGDGTRLSIL.

The CDR3: CASSPGSNYGYTF. CDR3 nucleotides: TGTGCCAGCAGCCCCGGGTCTAACTATGGCTACACCTTC. The chain carries TRBV7-9 and TRBJ1-2; D remains unclear. V lost 5 bases to trimming and J lost 0 bases, with 7 bases between them. The CDR3 spans 13 residues. Germline lookup yields CDR1 SEHNR and CDR2 FQNEAQ (reference sequence). Full variable domain (outside the CDR3, taken from reference TRBV7-9 and TRBJ1-2): DTGVSQNPRHKITKRGQNVTFRCDPISEHNRLYWYRQTLGQGPEFLTYFQNEAQLEKSRLLSDRFSAERPKGSFSTLEIQRTEQGDSAMYLCASSPGSNYGYTFGSGTRLTVV.

The rearrangement uses TRBV11-3 and TRBJ1-1; D not resolved. This CDR3 region has 13 residues. Trimming cost V 0 bases and J 6 bases, with 8 bases left between them. Germline loops: CDR1 SGHNT, CDR2 YENEEA. Written as DNA, the CDR3 is TGTGCCAGCAGCTTAGATCCCATTGCTGAAGCTTTCTTT. It codes for CASSLDPIAEAFF.

The V and J genes are TRBV18 and TRBJ2-1; the match to TRBD1 covers 7 bases. Germline CDR1 and CDR2: KGHSH and LQKENI. V shed 6 bases, J shed 9 bases, and the junction held 11 bases outside the gene matches. The CDR3 length is 14 residues. CDR3 protein: CASSPGGPGGEQFF. CDR3 nucleotide sequence: TGTGCCAGCTCCCCAGGGGGTCCCGGCGGTGAGCAGTTCTTC.

The V and J genes are TRBV2 and TRBJ2-7, with D maybe TRBD1 (8 bases). The CDR3 contains 14 residues. Germline V CDR1 and CDR2: SNHLY, FYNNEI. Trimming pared 4 bases from V and 4 bases from J, leaving 14 bases between. The CDR3 DNA sequence: TGTGCCAGCAGTGCCGGACAGGGAGGGTACGAGCAGTACTTC. Its translation is CASSAGQGGYEQYF. The variable domain in full, completed from reference TRBV2 and TRBJ2-7, reads EPEVTQTPSHQVTQMGQEVILRCVPISNHLYFYWYRQILGQKVEFLVSFYNNEISEKSEIFDDQFSVERPDGSNFTLKIRSTKLEDSAMYFCASSAGQGGYEQYFGPGTRLTVT.

This chain uses TRBV6-6 with TRBJ1-6, with TRBD1 matching over 10 bases. V lost 2 bases to trimming and J lost 10 bases; unmatched junction nucleotides: 5. CDR1 and CDR2 from the germline V gene are MNHNY and SVGAGI (reference sequence). The CDR3 covers 15 residues. The CDR3 sequence: CASSYHGTGESPLHF. In DNA, the CDR3 is TGTGCCAGCAGTTACCACGGGACAGGGGAGTCACCCCTCCACTTT.

The chain links TRBV13 to TRBJ2-6; D remains ambiguous. This CDR3 is 17 amino acids long. Germline CDR1 is PRHDT and CDR2 is FYEKMQ (reference sequence). V lost 0 bases to trimming and J lost 4 bases, with 13 bases between them. CDR3 in DNA: TGTGCCAGCAGCTTAGGCCTAAGCAGCAGCGGGGCCAACGTCCTGACTTTC. The encoded protein is CASSLGLSSSGANVLTF.

The V and J genes are TRBV27 and TRBJ1-1; 11 bases map to TRBD1. The germline CDR1 and CDR2 sequences are MNHEY and SMNVEV (reference sequence). The trim removed 4 bases at V and 4 bases at J, leaving 5 bases unmatched. The CDR3 runs to 15 residues. CDR3 bases: TGTGCCAGCAGTTGGGGACAGGGGGTGTTCACTGAAGCTTTCTTT. It encodes CASSWGQGVFTEAFF.

The chain couples TRBV7-2 to TRBJ2-7; no definite D call. The CDR3 contains 13 residues. Deletions cut 0 bases from V and 4 bases from J, with 7 bases between. The germline CDR1 and CDR2 sequences are SGHTA and FQGNSA. The CDR3 nucleotides read TGTGCCAGCAGCTTAGCAGTGGCGTACGAGCAGTACTTC. This sequence encodes CASSLAVAYEQYF. The full variable domain, with the rest looked up from reference TRBV7-2 and TRBJ2-7, is GAGVSQSPSNKVTEKGKDVELRCDPISGHTALYWYRQSLGQGLEFLIYFQGNSAPDKSGLPSDRFSAERTGGSVSTLTIQRTQQEDSAVYLCASSLAVAYEQYFGPGTRLTVT.

The gene calls are TRBV30 and TRBJ1-1; tentative D call: TRBD1 (6 bases). The length of the CDR3 is 12 residues. Germline CDR1 reads GTSNPN; CDR2 reads SVGIG (reference sequence). For the CDR3, the DNA is TGTGTTGGGGGCAGGACGAACACTGAAGCTTTCTTT. Its translation: CVGGRTNTEAFF.

V gene TRBV7-9 combines with J gene TRBJ2-1; D call uncertain. Deletions cut 2 bases from V and 10 bases from J, with 9 bases between. This CDR3 has 12 amino acids. Germline V CDR1 and CDR2: SEHNR, FQNEAQ (reference sequence). The CDR3 DNA is TGTGCCAGCAGCTTATTGGTAAGGGAGCAGTTCTTC. Protein sequence: CASSLLVREQFF. The whole variable domain, remainder taken from reference TRBV7-9 and TRBJ2-1, is DTGVSQNPRHKITKRGQNVTFRCDPISEHNRLYWYRQTLGQGPEFLTYFQNEAQLEKSRLLSDRFSAERPKGSFSTLEIQRTEQGDSAMYLCASSLLVREQFFGPGTRLTVL.

The chain employs TRBV4-1 and TRBJ2-5; 10 nucleotides align to TRBD2. The CDR3 sequence is 16 residues long. V shed 1 base and J 7 bases; nucleotides not matched to a gene: 9. Germline lookup yields CDR1 MGHRA and CDR2 YSYEKL. CDR3 region: CASSQAGLAGAGTQYF. The CDR3 DNA reads TGCGCCAGCAGCCAAGCGGGCCTAGCGGGAGCGGGGACCCAGTACTTC.

The CDR3 sequence is CASSYKEYEQYF. The CDR3 nucleotides are TGTGCCAGCAGTTATAAGGAGTACGAGCAGTACTTC. V usage is TRBV12-3 or TRBV12-4 and J usage is TRBJ2-7, with no clear D. The CDR3 is 12 residues long. The V gene lost 4 bases and the J gene lost 4 bases, with 8 bases spanning the gap.

Only a few counts were recorded for this clone. The chain carries TRBV11-2 and TRBJ1-1; the D gene is possibly TRBD1 (6 bases). Germline loops: CDR1 SGHAT, CDR2 FQNNGV. CDR3 length: 16 amino acids. The ends were cut back, 0 bases at V and 5 bases at J, with 16 bases in the middle. The CDR3 DNA is TGTGCCAGCAGCTTAGAATTCCGACAGGTCAGGACTGAAGCTTTCTTT. Translation: CASSLEFRQVRTEAFF. Full variable domain (outside the CDR3, taken from reference TRBV11-2 and TRBJ1-1): EAGVAQSPRYKIIEKRQSVAFWCNPISGHATLYWYQQILGQGPKLLIQFQNNGVVDDSQLPKDRFSAERLKGVDSTLKIQPAKLEDSAVYLCASSLEFRQVRTEAFFGQGTRLTVV.

The chain combines TRBV27 with TRBJ1-6; 10 bases fit TRBD1. Germline CDR1 is MNHEY and CDR2 is SMNVEV (reference sequence). This CDR3 has 17 amino acids. J lost 4 bases, V lost 6 bases, and 9 bases had no gene match. The CDR3 nucleotides read TGTGCCAGCAGATTTAACCCGGGACAGGGGTATAATTCACCCCTCCACTTT. Translating it yields CASRFNPGQGYNSPLHF.

The chain couples TRBV27 to TRBJ1-2, with D possibly being TRBD1 (5 bases). Between the trimmed V and J ends, which lost 5 bases and 8 bases, there was a span of 18 bases. The CDR3 is 14 residues long. CDR1 and CDR2 from the germline V gene are MNHEY and SMNVEV (reference sequence). This CDR3 reads CASSRPGTVEGYTF. CDR3 coding DNA: TGTGCCAGCAGTCGCCCCGGGACCGTTGAAGGCTACACCTTC.

This chain uses TRBV27 with TRBJ2-7; 7 bases fit TRBD1. The CDR3 runs 13 residues. Germline CDR1 is MNHEY and CDR2 is SMNVEV (reference sequence). J gave up 2 bases and V 4 bases, and 2 bases lay outside the gene matches. CDR3 bases: TGTGCCAGCAGTTCGGGACAGCCCTACGAGCAGTACTTC. Its protein is CASSSGQPYEQYF.